One sample yielded the 19 T cell receptor beta chains listed below, sequenced in a study of T cells in Graves' hyperthyroidism and ophthalmopathy. The TCR beta CDR3 regions underwent amplification using RNA transcripts as the source. HTBI primers were the set used in a first-round RT-PCR of the TCR CDR3. In TCRdb, the multiplex PCR reads were re-called with MiXCR into one record per CDR3 protein. Here the sample spans hundreds of thousands of distinct CDR3 sequences, around a fifth being singletons. Material: blood. The receptors derive from a man between 45 and 60 years old with Graves' ophthalmopathy.

Many counts were recorded for this clonotype. The genes are TRBV2 and TRBJ2-5; TRBD1 aligns across 8 bases. Germline V gene sequence: CDR1 SNHLY, CDR2 FYNNEI. The CDR3 runs 15 residues. The V gene end was trimmed by 6 bases and the J gene end by 2 bases; junction bases not matched to a gene: 8. Here the CDR3 DNA reads TGTGCCAGCAGGCAGCCGACAGGGGTTCAAGAGACCCAGTACTTC. It codes for CASRQPTGVQETQYF.

This clonotype was seen only a few times. The rearrangement joins TRBV9 to TRBJ1-3; D ambiguous. Germline V gives CDR1 SGDLS, CDR2 YYNGEE. V was pared by 0 bases and J by 0 bases, with 10 bases between. This CDR3 region has 16 residues. CDR3 in DNA: TGTGCCAGCAGCGTAGGGGATACGTACTCTGGAAACACCATATATTTT. This codes for CASSVGDTYSGNTIYF.

This clonotype was counted at least ten times. J is TRBJ2-7 and V is TRBV20-1; TRBD1 matches 8 bases. Germline CDR1 reads DFQATT; CDR2 reads SNEGSKA (reference sequence). After removal of 4 bases from V and 6 bases from J, the junction contained 14 bases not matched to a gene. The CDR3 is 15 residues long. In nucleotides, the CDR3 is TGCAGTGCTAACAGCCGGGACAGGCAGGGGCGCGAGCAGTACTTC. Encoded protein: CSANSRDRQGREQYF.

This clonotype was observed a few times. The chain uses TRBV18 and TRBJ2-7; 7 bases agree with TRBD2. CDR1 and CDR2 (germline): KGHSH, LQKENI. V shed 3 bases, J shed 5 bases, and the junction held 13 bases outside the gene matches. The CDR3 totals 16 residues. CDR3 bases: TGTGCCAGCTCACCCCTAAATAGCGGGCAAGGGAACGAGCAGTACTTC. Amino acids: CASSPLNSGQGNEQYF.

V is TRBV27 and J is TRBJ2-1; 8 bases line up with TRBD2. The V gene end was trimmed by 2 bases and the J gene end by 4 bases; junction bases not matched to a gene: 10. The CDR3 extends over 17 amino acids. The germline gives CDR1 MNHEY, CDR2 SMNVEV (reference sequence). The CDR3 protein is CASSLLRGRFLYNEQFF. The CDR3 region has the DNA TGTGCCAGCAGTTTACTTCGCGGGAGGTTCCTGTACAATGAGCAGTTCTTC.

The rearrangement joins TRBV29-1 to TRBJ2-1, with 7 bases fitting TRBD2. The CDR3 is 14 residues long. Germline loops: CDR1 SQVTM, CDR2 ANQGSEA. V dropped 6 bases and J dropped 6; count of bases not matched to a gene: 11. The CDR3 is CSVLGLAVGNEQFF. The CDR3 nucleotides read TGCAGCGTCCTCGGGCTAGCGGTAGGCAATGAGCAGTTCTTC.

This clonotype has ten or more counts. V gene TRBV10-2 combines with J gene TRBJ1-1; D might be TRBD1 (6 bases). Germline CDR1 and CDR2: WSHSY and SAAADI. This CDR3 contains 15 residues. Trimming removed 6 bases from V and 1 base from J, with 15 bases in between. The CDR3 loop reads CASRGTGRGNTEAFF. CDR3 sequence (DNA): TGCGCCAGCAGGGGAACAGGGAGGGGGAACACTGAAGCTTTCTTT.

This clonotype was observed a handful of times. CDR3: CAIDFSGRGTDTQYF. Written as DNA, the CDR3 is TGTGCCATCGATTTTAGCGGGAGGGGAACAGATACGCAGTATTTT. The chain employs TRBV6-1 and TRBJ2-3, with TRBD2 identical over 11 bases. This CDR3 has 15 residues. The ends lost 10 bases at V and 3 bases at J; junction bases unmatched: 9. Germline CDR1 is MNHNS and CDR2 is SASEGT.

This clonotype showed up just a few times. This chain joins TRBV5-5 and TRBJ2-5; 13 positions agree with TRBD2. The V segment lost 4 bases and the J segment 1 base; nucleotides outside the gene matches: 1. Germline V CDR1 and CDR2: SGHKS, YYEKEE (reference sequence). The CDR3 has 15 residues. The CDR3 DNA reads as TGTGCCAGCAGCGGGACTAGCGGGATCCAAGAGACCCAGTACTTC. Protein: CASSGTSGIQETQYF.

J is TRBJ1-5 and V is TRBV6-2 or TRBV6-3; D might be TRBD1 (6 bases). Trimming shortened V by 8 bases and J by 3 bases, and 23 bases separated the two germline ends. The CDR3 contains 17 residues. Germline-derived CDR1 and CDR2 are MNHEY and SVGEGT. The CDR3 nucleotides read TGTGCCAGCGAGAGGGGGGGGGGGGGGACGCTCAATCAGCCCCAGCATTTT. Translation gives CASERGGGGTLNQPQHF.

This chain uses TRBV6-1 with TRBJ2-3; tentatively, D is TRBD2 (6 bases). The V gene lost 5 bases and the J gene lost 3 bases, with 12 bases spanning the gap. Germline V gives CDR1 MNHNS, CDR2 SASEGT. The CDR3 is 14 residues long. CDR3 nucleotide sequence: TGTGCCAGCAGTCGATACCGGGGGACAGATACGCAGTATTTT. Amino acid sequence: CASSRYRGTDTQYF.

This clonotype occurred many times. The chain links TRBV11-3 to TRBJ1-1; 7 nucleotides line up with TRBD1. The V gene's germline CDR1 is SGHNT and CDR2 YENEEA. This CDR3 is built from 16 residues. V was clipped by 3 bases and J by 5 bases; unmatched bases: 12. CDR3 in DNA: TGTGCCAGCAGCTTTACGACAGGGCTCGGAGAAACTGAAGCTTTCTTT. This sequence encodes CASSFTTGLGETEAFF.

This chain joins TRBV6-6 and TRBJ2-1; D possibly corresponds to TRBD2 (5 bases). Trimming shortened V by 2 bases and J by 5 bases, and 16 bases separated the two germline ends. Germline V CDR1 and CDR2: MNHNY, SVGAGI (reference sequence). The CDR3 covers 16 residues. The chain's CDR3 is CASSYPGVGSDNEQFF. CDR3 in DNA: TGTGCCAGCAGTTACCCCGGGGTGGGATCGGACAATGAGCAGTTCTTC.

This clonotype appeared many times. The rearrangement links TRBV29-1 to TRBJ2-7; TRBD2 agrees at 11 bases. Germline assignment: CDR1 SQVTM and CDR2 ANQGSEA. J was trimmed by 6 bases and V by 7 bases; bases with no gene match: 11. The CDR3 loop spans 14 amino acids. The CDR3 DNA sequence: TGCAGCGGCGCCACTAGCGGGGGAACGGGCGAGCAGTACTTC. Its translation is CSGATSGGTGEQYF.

This clonotype came up a few times. The chain joins TRBV11-2 to TRBJ2-6; D not resolved. Trimming removed 1 base from V and 0 bases from J, with 7 bases in between. Per germline, CDR1 SGHAT and CDR2 FQNNGV. The CDR3 contains 16 residues. The CDR3 protein is CASSLGRNSGANVLTF. The CDR3 DNA sequence: TGTGCCAGCAGCTTAGGCCGGAACTCTGGGGCCAACGTCCTGACTTTC.

This clonotype showed up many times. The chain uses TRBV5-1 and TRBJ1-1; D possibly corresponds to TRBD1 (6 bases). The CDR3 covers 16 residues. V lost 3 bases, J lost 2 bases, and 17 bases lay in between. From germline, CDR1 is SGHRS and CDR2 YFSETQ. The CDR3 sequence: CASSWGGPGQNTEAFF. CDR3 nucleotide sequence: TGCGCCAGCAGCTGGGGGGGTCCGGGACAAAACACTGAAGCTTTCTTT. The full variable domain, its missing parts supplied by reference TRBV5-1 and TRBJ1-1, is KAGVTQTPRYLIKTRGQQVTLSCSPISGHRSVSWYQQTPGQGLQFLFEYFSETQRNKGNFPGRFSGRQFSNSRSEMNVSTLELGDSALYLCASSWGGPGQNTEAFFGQGTRLTVV.

This clonotype was picked up many times. The chain carries TRBV5-1 and TRBJ2-1, with 9 bases fitting TRBD2. The ends lost 1 base at V and 2 bases at J; junction bases unmatched: 10. Germline CDR1 and CDR2: SGHRS and YFSETQ. CDR3 length: 18 amino acids. The CDR3 here is CASSLPPSGAATYNEQFF. CDR3 in DNA: TGCGCCAGCAGCTTGCCCCCTAGCGGGGCCGCCACCTACAATGAGCAGTTCTTC.

This chain links TRBV19 with TRBJ2-1; D is uncertain. The CDR3 contains 15 residues. V was clipped by 2 bases and J by 2 bases, with 10 bases between them. CDR1 and CDR2 from the germline V gene are LNHDA and SQIVND (reference sequence). The CDR3 spells CASSIIGTAYNEQFF. The CDR3 DNA sequence: TGTGCCAGTAGTATAATCGGAACAGCCTACAATGAGCAGTTCTTC.

A few counts support this clonotype. The chain joins TRBV24-1 to TRBJ2-5; D not resolved. With 1 base removed from V and 7 bases from J, the gap between germline ends came to 3 bases. In germline, CDR1 is KGHDR, CDR2 SFDVKD. This CDR3 is built from 11 residues. CDR3 sequence reads: CATSDFVTQYF. CDR3 sequence (DNA): TGTGCCACCAGTGATTTCGTGACCCAGTACTTC.